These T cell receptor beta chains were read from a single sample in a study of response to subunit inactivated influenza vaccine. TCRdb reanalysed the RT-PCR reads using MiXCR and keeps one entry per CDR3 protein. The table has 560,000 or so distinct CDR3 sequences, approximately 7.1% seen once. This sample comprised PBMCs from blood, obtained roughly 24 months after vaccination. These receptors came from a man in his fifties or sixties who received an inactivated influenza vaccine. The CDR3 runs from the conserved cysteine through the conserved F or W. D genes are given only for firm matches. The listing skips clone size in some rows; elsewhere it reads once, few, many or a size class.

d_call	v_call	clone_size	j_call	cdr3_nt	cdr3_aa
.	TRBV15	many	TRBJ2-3	TGTGCCACCAGCAGAGAGGGAGACAAGTCCCCCACAGATACGCAGTATTTT	CATSREGDKSPTDTQYF
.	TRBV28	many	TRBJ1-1	TGTGCCAGCAGGCGACCAGGGGTGAACACTGAAGCTTTCTTT	CASRRPGVNTEAFF
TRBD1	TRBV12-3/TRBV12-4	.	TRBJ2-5	TGTGCCAGCAGTTTAGAAGGGGGCGGATTGGAGACCCAGTACTTC	CASSLEGGGLETQYF
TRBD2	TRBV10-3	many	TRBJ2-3	TGTGCCATCAGTCCAAACGTAGCGGGGGGGAGCACAGATACGCAGTATTTT	CAISPNVAGGSTDTQYF
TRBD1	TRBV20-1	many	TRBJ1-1	TGCAGTGCTAGAGACGGGACAGGACGGATGAACACTGAAGCTTTCTTT	CSARDGTGRMNTEAFF
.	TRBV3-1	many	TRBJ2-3	TGTGCCAGCAGCCAGTCTGCCACAGATACGCAGTATTTT	CASSQSATDTQYF
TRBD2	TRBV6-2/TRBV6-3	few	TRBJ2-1	TGTGCCAGCAAGGCCCTAGCGGGGGGTAGTGAGCAGTTCTTC	CASKALAGGSEQFF
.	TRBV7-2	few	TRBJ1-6	TGTGCCAGCAGCTTATTGGGGGGTGGTAATTCACCCCTCCACTTT	CASSLLGGGNSPLHF
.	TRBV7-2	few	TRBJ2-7	TGTGCCAGCAGCTTACAGGGGGCGGGGGGCTACGAGCAGTACTTC	CASSLQGAGGYEQYF
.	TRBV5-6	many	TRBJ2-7	TGTGCCAGCAGTTTTTCAAGGAGCCAGCCGGGCTACGAGCAGTACTTC	CASSFSRSQPGYEQYF
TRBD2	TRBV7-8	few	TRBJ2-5	TGTGCCAGCAGCTCCCTACCGGGACTAGCGGGACTACATAGATTTGGGACCCAGTACTTC	CASSSLPGLAGLHRFGTQYF
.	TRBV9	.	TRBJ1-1	TGTGCCAGCAGCGTAGTTGACAGTGGAACTGAAGCTTTCTTT	CASSVVDSGTEAFF
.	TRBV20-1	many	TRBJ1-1	TGCAGTGCTAGAGATGGGCCAGGGGAAGCTTTCTTT	CSARDGPGEAFF
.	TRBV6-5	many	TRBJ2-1	TGTGCCAGCAGTTACTCGATATCTAACCCCTCCTACAATGAGCAGTTCTTC	CASSYSISNPSYNEQFF
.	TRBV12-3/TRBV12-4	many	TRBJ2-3	TGTGCCAGCAGTCCCGGGCGGGACTGGGAACCAGATACGCAGTATTTT	CASSPGRDWEPDTQYF
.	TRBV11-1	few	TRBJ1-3	TGTGCCAGCAGCTTACGGGGGCGCGGACAAGACACCATATATTTT	CASSLRGRGQDTIYF
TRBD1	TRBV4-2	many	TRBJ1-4	TGTGCCAGCAGCCTCGGGACAGGGTTTGAAAAACTGTTTTTT	CASSLGTGFEKLFF
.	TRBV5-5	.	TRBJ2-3	TGTGCCAGCAGCCTTGCCCTGCCGGGAGTCTCAGATACGCAGTATTTT	CASSLALPGVSDTQYF
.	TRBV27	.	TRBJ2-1	TGTGCCAGCGGATTTCCCCGGATGAGTGAGCAGTTCTTC	CASGFPRMSEQFF
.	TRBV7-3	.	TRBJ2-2	TGTGCCAGCAGCCCCTATAAAGCCGGGGAGCTGTTTTTT	CASSPYKAGELFF
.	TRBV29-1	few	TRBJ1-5	TGCAGCGCAACGACAGGAATCAATCAGCCCCAGCATTTT	CSATTGINQPQHF
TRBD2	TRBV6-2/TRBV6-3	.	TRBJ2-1	TGTGCCCGCAGTCCCGGGGGGTCGTACAATGAGCAGTTCTTC	CARSPGGSYNEQFF
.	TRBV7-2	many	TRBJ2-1	TGTGCCAGCAGCCAGAACAGGGTCGGCAATGAGCAGTTCTTC	CASSQNRVGNEQFF
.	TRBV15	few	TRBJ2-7	TGTGCCACCAGCAGTGGGACTTCTTACGAGCAGTACTTC	CATSSGTSYEQYF
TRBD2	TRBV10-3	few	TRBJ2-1	TGTGCCATCAGTGGGTCAGCGGGAGGGTCTGGTGAGCAGTTCTTC	CAISGSAGGSGEQFF
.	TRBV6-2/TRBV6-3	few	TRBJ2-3	TGTGCCAGCAGTTCGAACCTATGGCGAGATACGCAGTATTTT	CASSSNLWRDTQYF
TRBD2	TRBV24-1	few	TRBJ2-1	TGTGCCACCAGTGGACTAGCGGGAGGGGGGTCCTACAATGAGCAGTTCTTC	CATSGLAGGGSYNEQFF
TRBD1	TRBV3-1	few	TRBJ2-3	TGTGCCAGCAGCCACACAGGGGGCGCGGCAGATACGCAGTATTTT	CASSHTGGAADTQYF
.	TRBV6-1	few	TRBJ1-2	TGTGCCAGCAGGTCGGGAGCGAACTATGGCTACACCTTC	CASRSGANYGYTF
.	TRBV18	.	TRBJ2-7	TGTGCCAGCTCACCACCGGGGGTCAGGGCTGGAGGCGAGCAGTACTTC	CASSPPGVRAGGEQYF
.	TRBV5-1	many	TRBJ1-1	TGCGCCAGCAGCTCTATGGAGAGAACTGAAGCTTTCTTT	CASSSMERTEAFF
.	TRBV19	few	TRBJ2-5	TGTGCCAGTAGCCTTTACGTCGTGCCCAGGGAGACCCAGTACTTC	CASSLYVVPRETQYF
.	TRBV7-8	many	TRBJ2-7	TGTGCCAGCAGCTCAGACACCTACGAGCAGTACTTC	CASSSDTYEQYF
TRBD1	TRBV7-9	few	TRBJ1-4	TGTGCCGTATCAACAGGGGCCAGTGAAAAACTGTTTTTT	CAVSTGASEKLFF
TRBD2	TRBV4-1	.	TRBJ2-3	TGCGCCAGCAGCCTAACTAGCGGGGGGAGCACAGATACGCAGTATTTT	CASSLTSGGSTDTQYF
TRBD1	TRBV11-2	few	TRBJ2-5	TGTGCCAGCCGGGGGACAGGGGAAGAGACCCAGTACTTC	CASRGTGEETQYF
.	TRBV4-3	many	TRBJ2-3	TGTGCCAGCAGCCAAGGGCCTACGGATACGCAGTATTTT	CASSQGPTDTQYF
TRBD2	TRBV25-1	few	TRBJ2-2	TGTGCCAGCAGTGACTCCCTGCTTGGGAGGGTCGGGGAGCTGTTTTTT	CASSDSLLGRVGELFF